These 7 T cell receptor beta chains originate from one sample sequenced in a study of T cell responses to AZD1222 COVID-19 vaccine. Measured with immunoSEQ multiplex PCR; TCRdb has only the in-frame clones, and not every one. The sample lists over 100,000 clones, about nine tenths occurring once. The sample in question was peripheral blood, obtained on day 0 of AZD1222 vaccination. The receptor set was obtained from an adult in good health.

The rearrangement joins TRBV7-9 to TRBJ2-2; D possibly corresponds to TRBD1 (5 bases). The ends were cut back, 3 bases at V and 4 bases at J, with 12 bases in the middle. Germline CDR1 and CDR2: SEHNR and FQNEAQ (reference sequence). The CDR3 runs to 15 residues. The DNA of the CDR3 is TGTGCCAGCAGCTTGCAGGGTGTAGGCACCGGGGAGCTGTTTTTT. This encodes CASSLQGVGTGELFF.

The rearrangement links TRBV19 to TRBJ2-2; 7 bases are a match to TRBD1. The V gene's germline CDR1 is LNHDA and CDR2 SQIVND (reference sequence). The CDR3 loop spans 16 amino acids. Germline trimming cut 7 bases from V and 8 bases from J; bases unmatched to any gene: 16. The CDR3 region has the DNA TGTGCCAGTACCCATGGCAGGGGGTCCAGTACTGGGGAGCTGTTTTTT. This translates into CASTHGRGSSTGELFF. Full variable domain (outside the CDR3, taken from reference TRBV19 and TRBJ2-2): DGGITQSPKYLFRKEGQNVTLSCEQNLNHDAMYWYRQDPGQGLRLIYYSQIVNDFQKGDIAEGYSVSREKKESFPLTVTSAQKNPTAFYLCASTHGRGSSTGELFFGEGSRLTVL.

The chain employs TRBV27 and TRBJ1-2, with 7 positions matching TRBD1. The CDR3 totals 14 residues. Germline loops: CDR1 MNHEY, CDR2 SMNVEV (reference sequence). The trim removed 5 bases at V and 3 bases at J, leaving 6 bases unmatched. CDR3: CASSPPGGYYGYTF. The CDR3, as DNA: TGTGCCAGCAGTCCACCAGGGGGTTACTATGGCTACACCTTC.

This chain uses TRBV16 with TRBJ2-1; TRBD1 is a possible D gene (6 bases). The germline CDR1 and CDR2 sequences are KGHSY and FQNENV. There are 15 residues in the CDR3. Deletions cut 1 base from V and 7 bases from J, with 14 bases between. CDR3 sequence reads: CASSQLQGMKNEQFF. CDR3 DNA: TGTGCCAGCAGCCAATTACAGGGAATGAAGAATGAGCAGTTCTTC.

The chain has TRBV13 and TRBJ1-4; weak D call: TRBD1 (5 bases). CDR1 PRHDT and CDR2 FYEKMQ come from the germline V gene (reference sequence). With 5 bases removed from V and 5 bases from J, the gap between germline ends came to 15 bases. This CDR3 spans 15 amino acids. The CDR3 region has the DNA TGTGCCAGCAGCCCTCGCCGGGGCGCAAATGAAAAACTGTTTTTT. Amino acids: CASSPRRGANEKLFF.

The J gene is TRBJ1-1, the V gene TRBV15, with 7 nucleotides matching TRBD1. V lost 5 bases and J lost 11; bases outside the gene matches: 11. The CDR3 covers 13 residues. The V gene's germline CDR1 is LNHNV and CDR2 YYDKDF (reference sequence). CDR3 in DNA: TGTGCCACCAGCCGACGAACAGGGGATCCGGCTTTCTTT. This encodes CATSRRTGDPAFF. The full variable domain, its missing parts supplied by reference TRBV15 and TRBJ1-1, is DAMVIQNPRYQVTQFGKPVTLSCSQTLNHNVMYWYQQKSSQAPKLLFHYYDKDFNNEADTPDNFQSRRPNTSFCFLDIRSPGLGDTAMYLCATSRRTGDPAFFGQGTRLTVV.

This chain uses TRBV12-5 with TRBJ1-2; D unresolved. V shed 1 base and J shed 0 bases, with 3 bases lying between them. The CDR3 is 13 amino acids. Germline V CDR1 and CDR2: LGHNT, FRNRAP. The CDR3 coding sequence is TGTGCTAGTGGTTTGGAGTCTAACTATGGCTACACCTTC. It codes for CASGLESNYGYTF.